This record looks at one TCR beta chain sequence and its context. Its matching antigen is unknown. These data belong to a study of synovial regulatory T cells in juvenile arthritis. General study results and limits: iaTreg TCR repertoires were largely private across patients and partially overlapped synovial Teff and blood CPL. Blood Treg cells that were inflammation-associated showed lower TCR diversity than other blood Treg cells. Synovial Treg CDR3 sequences overlapped more with iaTregs than other circulating Tregs.

Clones were read by immunoSEQ multiplex PCR, and TCRdb kept only the in-frame ones, dropping some. The table for this sample gives 9,000 to 10,000 clones. Eleven-patient cohort: some 11 active juvenile idiopathic arthritis patients, 3 polyarticular, 8 oligoarticular. The TCR originated in a donor younger than 35 with juvenile idiopathic arthritis. The sequenced material came from Treg cells from blood. Subset given: remaining (HLA-DR-negative) circulating blood Treg cells.

The CDR3 protein is CASSLEGMQGNEQFF. The chain uses TRBV7-9 and TRBJ2-1; TCRdb gives TRBD1 as the D gene, but with no DNA this cannot be confirmed. Germline V CDR1 and CDR2: SEHNR, FQNEAQ (reference sequence). The CDR3 spans 15 residues. No DNA is recorded. The whole variable domain, remainder taken from reference TRBV7-9 and TRBJ2-1, is DTGVSQNPRHKITKRGQNVTFRCDPISEHNRLYWYRQTLGQGPEFLTYFQNEAQLEKSRLLSDRFSAERPKGSFSTLEIQRTEQGDSAMYLCASSLEGMQGNEQFFGPGTRLTVL.